This T cell receptor beta chain stems from a study of T cell responses to AZD1222 COVID-19 vaccine. Regarding this clone: Antigen specificity is unknown.

Using immunoSEQ multiplex PCR, the repertoire was profiled, and TCRdb retains in-frame clones only, with some absent. The table includes 80,000 to 100,000 clones, 75% to 95% detected once. The study's findings and limits: Regions left unmutated in variants are reportedly the target of nearly half of spike-specific TCRs. Dominant CD4 TCR responses targeted spike regions 160-218 and 743-854. The donor group comprised mostly white British people and more females; the analysis possibly underestimated clonal diversity. Once two AZD1222 doses were given, Spike-specific TCR breadth and depth went up.

Sequences were derived from peripheral blood, sampled 28 days after the second AZD1222 dose. The sequence was obtained from an adult who received the AZD1222 COVID-19 vaccine.

CDR3 bases: TGTGCCAGCAGCCTAGGGACTAGCGGAATCTCCTACGAGCAGTACTTC. Encoded protein: CASSLGTSGISYEQYF. V usage is TRBV7-8 and J usage is TRBJ2-7, with 11 bases lining up with TRBD2. Looked up from germline, CDR1 is SGHVS and CDR2 is FQNEAQ. The CDR3 covers 16 residues. V lost 5 bases and J lost 0; bases outside the gene matches: 6.